What follows are 29 T cell receptor beta chains derived from one specimen sequenced in a study of blood T cell repertoires in COVID-19. Generated by immunoSEQ multiplex PCR, the TCRdb table keeps only in-frame clones and is missing some. The sample carries about 200,000 clones, approximately 87% recorded once. Sequenced sample: peripheral blood. These receptors were obtained from a person aged 65-85 years with COVID-19, enrolled during active disease.

This clone was seen only a few times. J is TRBJ2-1 and V is TRBV4-1; 7 bases line up with TRBD2. The V and J ends lost 2 bases and 7 bases, in that order; junction bases with no gene match: 8. Germline CDR1 MGHRA, CDR2 YSYEKL. The CDR3 spans 15 residues. For the CDR3, the DNA is TGCGCCAGCAGCCAATTCGGGACTAAGACGAATGAGCAGTTCTTC. Protein sequence: CASSQFGTKTNEQFF.

V is TRBV7-3 and J is TRBJ2-3; TRBD1 is a possible D gene (7 bases). This CDR3 is 15 amino acids long. The germline CDR1 and CDR2 sequences are SGHTA and FQGTGA. V shed 4 bases and J shed 6 bases, with 17 bases lying between them. CDR3 bases: TGTGCCAGCAGCTCACCAAGGACAGGAGGGGATACGCAGTATTTT. Translated: CASSSPRTGGDTQYF.

The chain joins TRBV6-5 to TRBJ1-5; possible D gene TRBD1, 6 bases. V lost 6 bases and J lost 6, with 15 bases in between. Germline CDR1 MNHEY, CDR2 SVGAGI. This CDR3 is built from 14 residues. CDR3 DNA sequence: TGTGCCAGCAGCGACAGGTGGGAGGGTCAGCCCCAGCATTTT. Translating gives CASSDRWEGQPQHF.

This clone was picked up many times. J is TRBJ2-4 and V is TRBV12-3 or TRBV12-4; no definite D call. Trimming left V 5 bases short and J 7 bases short, with 9 bases between. The CDR3 totals 12 residues. CDR3 sequence: CASSVGRNIQYF. The CDR3 nucleotides read TGTGCCAGCAGTGTGGGCCGGAACATTCAGTACTTC.

The V gene is TRBV7-2, the J gene TRBJ2-7, with D perhaps matching TRBD2 (7 bases). Trimming took 5 bases from V and 4 from J, leaving 18 bases between them. Germline CDR1 reads SGHTA; CDR2 reads FQGNSA. The CDR3 extends over 15 amino acids. The CDR3 nucleotides are TGTGCCAGCAGCCAGAAAAAGGGGGGGCCTTACGAGCAGTACTTC. This sequence encodes CASSQKKGGPYEQYF.

V gene TRBV19 combines with J gene TRBJ2-2; 11 bases map to TRBD2. The CDR3 runs 18 residues. The V gene end was trimmed by 6 bases and the J gene end by 0 bases; junction bases not matched to a gene: 9. Germline V gene sequence: CDR1 LNHDA, CDR2 SQIVND (reference sequence). This chain's CDR3 is CASSLTGTSGANTGELFF. The CDR3 DNA follows: TGTGCCAGTAGCCTAACCGGGACTAGCGGCGCGAACACCGGGGAGCTGTTTTTT.

V is TRBV6-2 or TRBV6-3 and J is TRBJ1-5; TRBD1 is a possible D gene (5 bases). Germline assignment: CDR1 MNHEY and CDR2 SVGEGT. Trimming left V 5 bases short and J 6 bases short, with 20 bases between. The CDR3 loop spans 16 amino acids. The CDR3 sequence: CASSLGGGSGGQPQHF. In nucleotides, the CDR3 is TGTGCCAGCAGTCTCGGGGGGGGGAGCGGGGGTCAGCCCCAGCATTTT.

The chain couples TRBV5-1 to TRBJ2-5; 7 bases map to TRBD2. From germline, CDR1 is SGHRS and CDR2 YFSETQ. The CDR3 loop spans 16 amino acids. J was trimmed by 2 bases and V by 5 bases; bases with no gene match: 12. This chain's CDR3 is CASREGLAAIQETQYF. DNA for the CDR3: TGCGCCAGCAGGGAGGGCCTAGCGGCAATTCAAGAGACCCAGTACTTC.

This clone was recorded at least ten times. The rearrangement links TRBV2 to TRBJ2-7; 9 bases map to TRBD1. J lost 3 bases, V lost 6 bases, and 6 bases had no gene match. This CDR3 spans 14 amino acids. Germline CDR1 SNHLY, CDR2 FYNNEI. The CDR3 region has the DNA TGTGCCAGCAGAACGGGGACAGGGAACTACGAGCAGTACTTC. Translation: CASRTGTGNYEQYF.

J is TRBJ1-6 and V is TRBV19, with 10 bases lining up with TRBD1. This CDR3 contains 15 residues. V was pared by 6 bases and J by 9 bases, with 8 bases of the junction left unmatched. Per the germline V gene, CDR1 is LNHDA and CDR2 is SQIVND (reference sequence). CDR3 sequence: CASRPPGTGVSPLHF. CDR3 sequence (DNA): TGTGCCAGTAGGCCCCCCGGGACAGGGGTTTCACCCCTCCACTTT.

This chain links TRBV5-8 with TRBJ1-2; 9 bases align to TRBD1. The CDR3 sequence is 14 residues long. Germline V gives CDR1 SGHTS, CDR2 YDEGEE. V trimming: 2 bases; J trimming: 4 bases; junction bases outside the gene matches: 3. The CDR3, as DNA: TGTGCCAGCAGCTTATTACAGGGGGCCTATGGCTACACCTTC. It encodes CASSLLQGAYGYTF. Complete variable domain (other parts from reference TRBV5-8 and TRBJ1-2): EAGVTQSPTHLIKTRGQQATLRCSPISGHTSVYWYQQALGLGLQFLLWYDEGEERNRGNFPPRFSGRQFPNYSSELNVNALELEDSALYLCASSLLQGAYGYTFGSGTRLTVV.

The CDR3 nucleotides are TGTGCCAGCAGCCAAGATTCGGGGAGGCCCCAGCATTTT. The encoded protein is CASSQDSGRPQHF. The chain couples TRBV3-1 (or the pseudogene TRBV3-2) to TRBJ1-5; D uncertain. The CDR3 contains 13 residues. Germline V CDR1 and CDR2: LGHDT, YNNKEL (reference sequence). Trimming removed 0 bases at V and 9 bases at J, with 9 bases between.

The chain carries TRBV3-1 (or the pseudogene TRBV3-2) and TRBJ2-7; TRBD2 is a possible D gene (5 bases). In germline, CDR1 is LGHDT, CDR2 YNNKEL (reference sequence). The CDR3 has 15 amino acids. V gave up 4 bases and J gave up 3 bases, with 16 bases separating them. The CDR3 region is CASSLRGQLLYEQYF. CDR3 nucleotide sequence: TGTGCCAGCAGCCTTCGCGGGCAGCTCCTCTACGAGCAGTACTTC.

The chain employs TRBV7-8 and TRBJ1-2; D is possibly TRBD1 (5 bases). Between the trimmed V and J ends, which lost 0 bases and 4 bases, there was a span of 15 bases. CDR1 is SGHVS, CDR2 FQNEAQ, per germline. The CDR3 is made up of 16 amino acids. Written as DNA, the CDR3 is TGTGCCAGCAGCTTAGCCAGGGTTGTCCCCCCCTATGGCTACACCTTC. Amino acid sequence: CASSLARVVPPYGYTF.

The chain joins TRBV19 to TRBJ2-6, with 9 bases that match TRBD1. CDR3 length: 21 residues. Trimming removed 7 bases from V and 0 bases from J; junction bases left unmatched: 19. The germline V gene has CDR1 LNHDA and CDR2 SQIVND (reference sequence). CDR3 residues: CASNPAGTGLGGSSGANVLTF. The CDR3 DNA is TGTGCCAGTAATCCCGCCGGGACAGGGTTAGGGGGGAGCTCTGGGGCCAACGTCCTGACTTTC.

This sequence joins TRBV6-5 and TRBJ1-5; no clear D. The CDR3 spans 13 residues. Deletions cut 5 bases from V and 6 bases from J, with 11 bases between. Germline CDR1 MNHEY, CDR2 SVGAGI. The chain's CDR3 is CASSPRQTQPQHF. The CDR3 DNA sequence: TGTGCCAGCAGTCCCCGACAAACTCAGCCCCAGCATTTT.

The V gene is TRBV10-3, the J gene TRBJ2-1, with D maybe TRBD1 (5 bases). Germline assignment: CDR1 ENHRY and CDR2 SYGVKD. This CDR3 spans 15 amino acids. With 11 bases removed from V and 12 bases from J, the gap between germline ends came to 29 bases. CDR3 DNA: TGTGCCTCATCTCGAATTGGGGCTACAAACTCCGGGCAGTTCTTC. Translation gives CASSRIGATNSGQFF.

This chain connects TRBV5-6 to TRBJ2-5, with TRBD2 identical over 13 bases. The length of the CDR3 is 16 residues. CDR1 and CDR2 (germline): SGHDT, YYEEEE. V shed 4 bases and J 5 bases; nucleotides not matched to a gene: 8. The CDR3 DNA is TGTGCCAGCAGCCGGGGACTAGCGGGGCTAGGGGAGACCCAGTACTTC. Protein product: CASSRGLAGLGETQYF.

This clone has a handful of counts. J is TRBJ2-5 and V is TRBV7-9; perhaps TRBD2 as D (6 bases). Looked up from germline, CDR1 is SEHNR and CDR2 is FQNEAQ (reference sequence). V was trimmed by 2 bases and J by 2 bases, leaving 12 bases between them. The CDR3 has 15 amino acids. The CDR3 DNA sequence: TGTGCCAGCAGCTTAAGGTCGGGGAGGCAAGAGACCCAGTACTTC. Protein: CASSLRSGRQETQYF.

This chain links TRBV4-1 with TRBJ2-2; D uncertain. This CDR3 is built from 13 residues. The germline CDR1 and CDR2 sequences are MGHRA and YSYEKL. V lost 4 bases and J lost 6, with 9 bases in between. The DNA of the CDR3 is TGCGCCAGCAGCCCCAACATGGCCGGGGAGCTGTTTTTT. It specifies CASSPNMAGELFF.

This clone was observed once. V usage is TRBV5-6 and J usage is TRBJ2-2; D remains unclear. Looked up from germline, CDR1 is SGHDT and CDR2 is YYEEEE. The V and J ends lost 4 bases and 1 base respectively, with 8 bases between them. CDR3 size: 14 residues. This chain's CDR3 is CASSQTRNTGELFF. The DNA of the CDR3 is TGTGCCAGCAGCCAAACGCGGAACACCGGGGAGCTGTTTTTT.

The chain combines TRBV5-1 with TRBJ1-2, with TRBD1 matching over 9 bases. Losses at the gene ends were 0 bases for V and 6 bases for J; bases not matched to a gene: 3. The CDR3 has 14 amino acids. Germline loops: CDR1 SGHRS, CDR2 YFSETQ. The chain's CDR3 is CASSLEQGADGYTF. DNA of the CDR3: TGCGCCAGCAGCTTGGAACAGGGGGCTGATGGCTACACCTTC.

A single count supports this clone. The V gene is TRBV29-1, the J gene TRBJ2-3; 11 nucleotides line up with TRBD2. Germline trimming cut 1 base from V and 3 bases from J; bases unmatched to any gene: 15. Germline loops: CDR1 SQVTM, CDR2 ANQGSEA. The CDR3 covers 19 residues. In DNA form, the CDR3 reads TGCAGCGTTGAAGGCTCGGTAGCGGGGGGGTTGTGGAGGACAGATACGCAGTATTTT. Its protein is CSVEGSVAGGLWRTDTQYF.

The chain joins TRBV7-2 to TRBJ2-4; D is undetermined. The CDR3 runs to 14 residues. The germline V and J ends were trimmed by 2 bases and 1 base, with 6 bases remaining between them. The germline V gene has CDR1 SGHTA and CDR2 FQGNSA. This chain's CDR3 is CASSLSTAKNIQYF. The CDR3 DNA reads TGTGCCAGCAGCTTATCGACTGCCAAAAACATTCAGTACTTC.

CDR3 nucleotide sequence: TGTGCCACTAGGTGGGGTGGGGCTATCGGCGAGCAGTACTTC. Its translation: CATRWGGAIGEQYF. The V call is TRBV7-9, the J call TRBJ2-7, with a weak D call TRBD1 (5 bases). Germline loops: CDR1 SEHNR, CDR2 FQNEAQ (reference sequence). The length of the CDR3 is 14 residues. V was pared by 10 bases and J by 6 bases, with 22 bases between.

This chain links TRBV2 with TRBJ2-7; 8 nucleotides align to TRBD2. The V and J ends lost 0 bases and 3 bases, in that order; junction bases with no gene match: 10. The CDR3 runs to 17 residues. Germline assignment: CDR1 SNHLY and CDR2 FYNNEI. The CDR3 loop is CASSEAGTGGPFYEQYF. As DNA, the CDR3 is TGTGCCAGCAGTGAAGCGGGGACGGGGGGGCCCTTCTACGAGCAGTACTTC.

V is TRBV9 and J is TRBJ1-3; D is unresolved. Trimming pared 0 bases from V and 4 bases from J, leaving 11 bases between. The germline V gene encodes CDR1 SGDLS and CDR2 YYNGEE. CDR3 length: 15 residues. This CDR3 reads CASSVDAGSGNTIYF. CDR3 nucleotide sequence: TGTGCCAGCAGCGTAGATGCGGGCTCGGGAAACACCATATATTTT.

The gene calls are TRBV6-2 or TRBV6-3 and TRBJ2-5; maybe TRBD2 (5 bases). The V and J ends lost 2 bases and 5 bases respectively, with 12 bases between them. The CDR3 is 14 residues long. The germline CDR1 and CDR2 sequences are MNHEY and SVGEGT. The DNA for the CDR3 is TGTGCCAGCAGTTACACGGGGTTCTCGGAGACCCAGTACTTC. Its translation is CASSYTGFSETQYF.

This clone showed up just a few times. The chain links TRBV19 to TRBJ1-1; TRBD1 might be the D (6 bases). The CDR3 totals 12 residues. The V end lost 4 bases, the J end lost 9 bases, and 12 bases lay between the germline ends. Germline-derived CDR1 and CDR2 are LNHDA and SQIVND (reference sequence). Here the CDR3 DNA reads TGTGCCAGTAGTAGGGAAGACAGGAAAGCTTTCTTT. Translated, it gives CASSREDRKAFF.